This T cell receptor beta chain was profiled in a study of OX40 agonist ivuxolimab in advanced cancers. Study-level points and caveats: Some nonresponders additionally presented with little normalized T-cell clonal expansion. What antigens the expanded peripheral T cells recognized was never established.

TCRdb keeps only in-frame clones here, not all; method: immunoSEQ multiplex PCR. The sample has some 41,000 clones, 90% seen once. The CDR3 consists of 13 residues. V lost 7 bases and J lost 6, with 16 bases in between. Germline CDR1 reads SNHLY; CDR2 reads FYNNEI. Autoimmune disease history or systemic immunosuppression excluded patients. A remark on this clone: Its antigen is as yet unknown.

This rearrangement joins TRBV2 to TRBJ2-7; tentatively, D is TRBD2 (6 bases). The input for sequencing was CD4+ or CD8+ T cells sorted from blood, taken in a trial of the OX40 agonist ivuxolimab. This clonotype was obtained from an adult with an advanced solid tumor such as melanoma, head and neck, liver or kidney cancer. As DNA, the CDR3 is TGTGCCAGCATTGCGGGAACAAGGGGCGAGCAGTACTTC. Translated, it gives CASIAGTRGEQYF.